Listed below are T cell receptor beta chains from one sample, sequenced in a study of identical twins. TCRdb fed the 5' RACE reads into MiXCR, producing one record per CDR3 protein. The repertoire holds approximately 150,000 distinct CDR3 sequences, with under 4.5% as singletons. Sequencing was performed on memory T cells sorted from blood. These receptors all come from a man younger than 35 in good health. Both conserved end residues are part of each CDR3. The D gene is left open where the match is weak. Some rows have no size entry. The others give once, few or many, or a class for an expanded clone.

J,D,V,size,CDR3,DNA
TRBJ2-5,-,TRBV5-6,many,CASSLAGRGQETQYF,TGTGCCAGCAGCTTGGCCGGCAGGGGACAAGAGACCCAGTACTTC
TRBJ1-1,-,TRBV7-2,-,CASSPRYRSNTEAFF,TGTGCCAGCAGCCCCCGCTATAGGTCGAACACTGAAGCTTTCTTT
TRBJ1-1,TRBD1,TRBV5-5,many,CASSLGQGGNTEAFF,TGTGCCAGCAGCTTGGGACAGGGGGGGAACACTGAAGCTTTCTTT
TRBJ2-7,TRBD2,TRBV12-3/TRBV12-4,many,CASSLAASGRALYF,TGTGCCAGCAGTTTGGCCGCTAGCGGGAGGGCCTTGTACTTC
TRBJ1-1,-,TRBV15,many,CATSSFEVGNTEAFF,TGTGCCACCAGCAGTTTCGAGGTGGGGAACACTGAAGCTTTCTTT
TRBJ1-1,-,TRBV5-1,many,CASSSLQIHGTEAFF,TGCGCCAGCAGCTCCTTACAGATCCACGGGACTGAAGCTTTCTTT
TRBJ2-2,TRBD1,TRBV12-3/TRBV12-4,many,CASSPGQTNTGELFF,TGTGCCAGCTCCCCGGGACAGACGAACACCGGGGAGCTGTTTTTT
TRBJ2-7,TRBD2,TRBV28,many,CASSATGLAGREQYF,TGTGCCAGCAGTGCCACGGGACTAGCGGGACGGGAGCAGTACTTC
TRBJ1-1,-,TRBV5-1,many,CASRPGHQDTEAFF,TGCGCCAGCAGGCCGGGACATCAGGACACTGAAGCTTTCTTT
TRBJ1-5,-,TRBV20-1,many,CSARSYMGQPQHF,TGCAGTGCTAGATCTTACATGGGCCAGCCCCAGCATTTT
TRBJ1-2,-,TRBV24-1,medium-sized,CATSDRTGYDGYTF,TGTGCCACCAGTGATCGGACGGGATATGACGGCTACACCTTC
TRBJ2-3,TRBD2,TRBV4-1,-,CASSQGGLAGAGDTQYF,TGCGCCAGCAGCCAAGGTGGTCTGGCGGGAGCTGGAGATACGCAGTATTTT
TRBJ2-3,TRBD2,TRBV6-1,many,CASSPLRGGSDTQYF,TGTGCCAGCAGTCCGCTCCGGGGGGGTTCGGATACGCAGTATTTT
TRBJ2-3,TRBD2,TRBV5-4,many,CASSLGQREDTQYF,TGTGCCAGCAGCTTGGGCCAGCGGGAAGATACGCAGTATTTT
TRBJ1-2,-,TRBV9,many,CASEVGVDGYTF,TGTGCCAGCGAGGTAGGTGTGGATGGCTACACCTTC
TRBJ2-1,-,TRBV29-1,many,CSARDHPNEQFF,TGCAGCGCTAGGGACCATCCTAATGAGCAGTTCTTC
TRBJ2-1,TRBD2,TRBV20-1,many,CSAPALLAGGYNEQFF,TGCAGTGCCCCTGCCCTACTAGCGGGAGGGTACAATGAGCAGTTCTTC
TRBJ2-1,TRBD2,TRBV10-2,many,CASSETLAGGNEQFF,TGCGCCAGCAGTGAGACCCTAGCGGGAGGGAATGAGCAGTTCTTC
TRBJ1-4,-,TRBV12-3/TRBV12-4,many,CASSWGLGSEKLFF,TGTGCCAGCAGTTGGGGCCTCGGGTCTGAAAAACTGTTTTTT
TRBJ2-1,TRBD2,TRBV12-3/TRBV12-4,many,CASSWTSGSNEQFF,TGTGCCAGCAGCTGGACTAGCGGGAGTAATGAGCAGTTCTTC
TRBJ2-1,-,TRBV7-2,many,CASSAERNEQFF,TGTGCCAGCAGCGCCGAGCGGAATGAGCAGTTCTTC
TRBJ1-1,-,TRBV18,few,CASSPNRGGGTEAFF,TGTGCCAGCTCTCCTAACCGGGGGGGAGGCACTGAAGCTTTCTTT
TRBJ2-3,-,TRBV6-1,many,CASSIGSTDTQYF,TGTGCCAGCAGTATCGGGAGCACAGATACGCAGTATTTT
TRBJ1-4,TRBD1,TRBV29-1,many,CSVQTGSNEKLFF,TGCAGCGTCCAGACAGGGTCTAATGAAAAACTGTTTTTT
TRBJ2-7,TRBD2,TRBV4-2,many,CASSQEPSGPYEQYF,TGTGCCAGCAGCCAAGAGCCTAGCGGCCCCTACGAGCAGTACTTC
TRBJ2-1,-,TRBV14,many,CASSQVLGYEQFF,TGTGCCAGCAGCCAAGTTTTGGGGTATGAGCAGTTCTTC
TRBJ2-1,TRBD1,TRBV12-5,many,CASGLVRATGVLNEQFF,TGTGCTAGTGGTTTGGTACGCGCGACAGGGGTTCTCAATGAGCAGTTCTTC
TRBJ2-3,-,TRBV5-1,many,CASSVKSDTQYF,TGCGCCAGCAGCGTTAAGTCAGATACGCAGTATTTT
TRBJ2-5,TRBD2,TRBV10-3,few,CAISDGSGSQETQYF,TGTGCCATCAGTGACGGTAGCGGGAGTCAAGAGACCCAGTACTTC
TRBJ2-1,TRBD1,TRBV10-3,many,CAISESTTYRGANEQFF,TGTGCCATCAGTGAGTCGACCACCTACAGGGGGGCCAATGAGCAGTTCTTC
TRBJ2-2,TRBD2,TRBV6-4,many,CASSAGTSGTGELFF,TGTGCCAGCAGCGCCGGGACTAGCGGCACCGGGGAGCTGTTTTTT
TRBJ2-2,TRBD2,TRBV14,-,CASSQVAGGPRTGELFF,TGTGCCAGCAGCCAAGTAGCGGGAGGGCCGCGGACCGGGGAGCTGTTTTTT
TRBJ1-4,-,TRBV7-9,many,CASSSQANEKLFF,TGTGCCAGCAGCTCACAGGCTAATGAAAAACTGTTTTTT
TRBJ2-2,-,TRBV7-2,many,CASSLQWTPTGELFF,TGTGCCAGCAGCTTACAATGGACCCCGACCGGGGAGCTGTTTTTT
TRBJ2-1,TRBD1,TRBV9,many,CASSVVGQDSNEQFF,TGTGCCAGCAGCGTAGTGGGACAGGATAGCAATGAGCAGTTCTTC
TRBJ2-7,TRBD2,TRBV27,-,CASSYQSGGSSYEQYF,TGTGCCAGCAGTTACCAGAGCGGGGGAAGCTCCTACGAGCAGTACTTC
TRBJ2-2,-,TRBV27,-,CASSRGRGELFF,TGTGCCAGCAGTCGGGGGCGCGGGGAGCTGTTTTTT
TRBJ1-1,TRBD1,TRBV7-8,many,CASSPNGQAVRGTEAFF,TGTGCCAGCAGCCCGAACGGACAGGCGGTTAGGGGCACTGAAGCTTTCTTT
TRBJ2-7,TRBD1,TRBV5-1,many,CASSLASGTAYEQYF,TGCGCCAGCAGCTTGGCCTCCGGGACAGCATACGAGCAGTACTTC
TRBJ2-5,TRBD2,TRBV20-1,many,CSAGLTSGRGTQYF,TGCAGTGCTGGTCTGACTAGCGGGAGAGGGACCCAGTACTTC
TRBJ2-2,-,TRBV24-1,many,CATWGRTGNTGELFF,TGTGCCACCTGGGGTAGGACCGGGAACACCGGGGAGCTGTTTTTT
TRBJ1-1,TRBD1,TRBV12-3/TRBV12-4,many,CACQEQGAGGAFF,TGTGCCTGCCAGGAGCAGGGGGCGGGAGGGGCTTTCTTT
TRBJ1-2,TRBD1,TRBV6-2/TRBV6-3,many,CASIPVTGTGGNYGYTF,TGTGCCAGCATTCCAGTAACCGGGACAGGGGGCAACTATGGCTACACCTTC
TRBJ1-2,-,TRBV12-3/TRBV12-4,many,CASSLNLYGYTF,TGTGCCAGCAGTCTAAACTTGTATGGCTACACCTTC
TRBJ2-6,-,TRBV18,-,CASSPPVHSGANVLTF,TGTGCCAGCTCACCACCAGTTCATTCTGGGGCCAACGTCCTGACTTTC
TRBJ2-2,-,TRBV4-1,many,CASSHTSGVNTGELFF,TGCGCCAGCAGCCACACGTCGGGTGTGAACACCGGGGAGCTGTTTTTT
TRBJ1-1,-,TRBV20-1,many,CSARDTSNTEAFF,TGCAGTGCTCGGGACACCTCGAACACTGAAGCTTTCTTT
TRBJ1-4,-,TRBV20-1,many,CSARDRDGNEKLFF,TGCAGTGCTAGAGATAGGGACGGGAATGAAAAACTGTTTTTT
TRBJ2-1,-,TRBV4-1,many,CASSQDGSGAVYNEQFF,TGCGCCAGCAGCCAAGATGGATCGGGGGCCGTCTACAATGAGCAGTTCTTC
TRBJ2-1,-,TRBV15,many,CATSRDGSPGDEQFF,TGTGCCACCAGCAGAGATGGATCTCCCGGGGATGAGCAGTTCTTC
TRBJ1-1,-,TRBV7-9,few,CASLSDIKNTEAFF,TGTGCCAGCTTATCGGACATTAAAAACACTGAAGCTTTCTTT
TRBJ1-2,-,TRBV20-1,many,CSASPPEGYTF,TGCAGTGCTAGCCCCCCGGAAGGCTACACCTTC
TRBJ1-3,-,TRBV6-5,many,CASSYSPSDLSGNTIYF,TGTGCCAGCAGTTACTCGCCAAGCGACCTCTCTGGAAACACCATATATTTT
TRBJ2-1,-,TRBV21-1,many,CASNRKGGSGRVPYNEQFF,TGTGCCAGCAACCGGAAGGGTGGTAGCGGGAGGGTACCCTACAATGAGCAGTTCTTC